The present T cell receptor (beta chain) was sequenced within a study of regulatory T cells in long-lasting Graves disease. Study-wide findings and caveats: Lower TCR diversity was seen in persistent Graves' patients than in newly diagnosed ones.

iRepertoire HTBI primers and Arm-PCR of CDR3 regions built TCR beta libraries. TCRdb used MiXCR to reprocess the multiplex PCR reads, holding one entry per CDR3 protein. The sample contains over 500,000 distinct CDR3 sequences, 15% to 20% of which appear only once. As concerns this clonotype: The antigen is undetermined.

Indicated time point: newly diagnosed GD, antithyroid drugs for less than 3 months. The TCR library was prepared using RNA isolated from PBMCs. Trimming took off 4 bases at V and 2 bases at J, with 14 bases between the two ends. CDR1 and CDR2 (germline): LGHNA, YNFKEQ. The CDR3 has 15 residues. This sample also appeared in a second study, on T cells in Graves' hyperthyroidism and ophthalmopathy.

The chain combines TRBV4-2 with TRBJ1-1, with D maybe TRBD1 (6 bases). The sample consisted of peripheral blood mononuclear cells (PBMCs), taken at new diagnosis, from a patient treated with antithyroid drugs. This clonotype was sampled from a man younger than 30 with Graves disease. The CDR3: CASSPHGGLNTEAFF. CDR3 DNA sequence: TGTGCCAGCAGCCCCCACGGGGGGCTTAACACTGAAGCTTTCTTT.